The 2 T cell receptor beta chains given below trace back to one sample, sequenced in a study of tissue T cells after allogeneic stem cell transplantation. The table came from immunoSEQ multiplex PCR; TCRdb's copy has only in-frame clones and leaves some out. The sample shows roughly 7,000 clones, approximately 50% of them seen only once. Time point reported: mouse harvest day 7 after allogeneic transplant. Mouse grafts combined 10^7 T-cell-depleted bone marrow cells with 10^6 splenic CD5+ T cells. The specimen sequenced was gut tissue. These receptors were obtained from a female BALB/c mouse given C57BL/6 T cells with graft-versus-host disease after an allogeneic hematopoietic cell transplant.

This clone was observed once. Germline and genes here are mouse. The read ends 1 residue early relative to the CDR3; the germline J gene fills the gap. The chain is built from TRBV26 and TRBJ2-5; 10 bases agree with TRBD2. The length of the CDR3 is 14 residues. The J segment lost 3 bases and the V segment lost 5 bases, leaving 2 bases of the junction unmatched. Germline values: CDR1 KGHPV, CDR2 FQNQEV (reference sequence). This chain's CDR3 is CASSALGGQDTQYF. The sequenced part of the CDR3 DNA is TGTGCCAGCAGTGCACTGGGGGGGCAAGACACCCAGTAC.

This clone occurred a few times. Germline and genes here are mouse. The CDR3 is cut off 1 residue early in the read; its end comes from the germline J gene. The rearrangement joins TRBV3 to TRBJ2-2; D not certain. The CDR3 loop spans 14 amino acids. V gave up 2 bases and J gave up 1 base, with 5 bases separating them. Per germline, CDR1 SNHLY and CDR2 FYNGKV (reference sequence). This CDR3 reads CASSLQENTGQLYF. The part of the CDR3 DNA that was read is TGTGCCAGCAGCTTACAAGAAAACACCGGGCAGCTCTAC.